This T cell receptor (beta chain) was sequenced for a study of shared clonotypes between healthy human individuals. Study-wide results and caveats: Specimens sampled were limited to blood, with tissue repertoires likely differing.

Points on this clone: The antigen is unknown.

Assay used: immunoSEQ multiplex PCR; TCRdb lists only in-frame clones, some missing. The sample records around 1.4 million clones, around 98.5% being singletons. There are 14 residues in the CDR3. V gave up 5 bases and J gave up 7 bases, with 18 bases separating them. The germline gives CDR1 SGHVS, CDR2 FQNEAQ. The chain has TRBV7-8 and TRBJ2-7, with a possible D match to TRBD1 (5 bases). The clonotype was recovered from a man aged 25 to 40 in good health. Sequences were obtained from naive CD4+ T cells sorted from blood. Subset given: CD45RA+ positively selected. This chain's CDR3 is CASSQPQGLWEQYF. As DNA, the CDR3 is TGTGCCAGCAGCCAACCCCAGGGTCTATGGGAGCAGTACTTC.